These 25 T cell receptor beta chains share one sample of origin, sequenced in a study of cytomegalovirus exposure and HLA in healthy donors. Both 60 Vbeta primers and 13 Jbeta primers went into the PCR. The assay was immunoSEQ multiplex PCR, and TCRdb's table has in-frame clones only and misses some. Here the sample table reports over 100,000 clones. Sample: PBMCs. The source of these receptors is a man aged 25 to 40 in good health and CMV-seronegative.

V usage is TRBV6-4 and J usage is TRBJ2-7; 9 bases agree with TRBD1. CDR1 and CDR2 from the germline V gene are MRHNA and SNTAGT. V shed 9 bases, J shed 8 bases, and the junction held 14 bases outside the gene matches. CDR3 length: 14 residues. In nucleotides, the CDR3 is TGTGCCAGAGTCAGGGGACAGGGATGGTATAAGCAGTACTTC. This translates into CARVRGQGWYKQYF.

The chain employs TRBV7-3 and TRBJ2-2; D is unresolved. Germline V gene sequence: CDR1 SGHTA, CDR2 FQGTGA. V was cut by 1 base and J by 0 bases, with 9 bases left in between. CDR3 length: 16 amino acids. The CDR3 spells CASSLRGIANTGELFF. CDR3 in DNA: TGTGCCAGCAGCTTAAGAGGAATAGCGAACACCGGGGAGCTGTTTTTT.

This sequence joins TRBV19 and TRBJ1-1; D is possibly TRBD1 (6 bases). The CDR3 has 12 residues. The V end lost 4 bases, the J end lost 11 bases, and 14 bases lay between the germline ends. Germline V lookup: CDR1 LNHDA, CDR2 SQIVND (reference sequence). This chain's CDR3 is CASSRIDRSAFF. The CDR3 DNA reads TGTGCCAGTAGTAGGATAGACAGGTCGGCTTTCTTT.

The V gene is TRBV7-9, the J gene TRBJ2-3; D gene uncertain. The germline V gene encodes CDR1 SEHNR and CDR2 FQNEAQ (reference sequence). Between the trimmed V and J ends, which lost 5 bases and 2 bases, there was a span of 2 bases. The CDR3 runs to 11 residues. The chain's CDR3 is CASSLTDTQYF. CDR3 nucleotide sequence: TGTGCCAGCAGCCTCACAGATACGCAGTATTTT.

The chain links TRBV6-1 to TRBJ2-3; 9 nucleotides match TRBD2. The CDR3 has 13 amino acids. Per the germline V gene, CDR1 is MNHNS and CDR2 is SASEGT. With 8 bases clipped from V and 2 bases from J, the junction kept 2 bases outside the gene matches. The CDR3 here is CASERGDTDTQYF. CDR3 DNA sequence: TGTGCCAGCGAGCGGGGGGACACAGATACGCAGTATTTT.

The chain uses TRBV14 and TRBJ2-5; D uncertain. The V and J ends lost 1 base and 5 bases respectively, with 17 bases between them. CDR3 length: 16 residues. Looked up from germline, CDR1 is SGHDN and CDR2 is FVKESK. CDR3 coding DNA: TGTGCCAGCAGCCAAGGGGCCAGCAATGTCGCCGAGACCCAGTACTTC. Its protein is CASSQGASNVAETQYF.

The chain's CDR3 is CASEGLKVSQHF. The DNA for the CDR3 is TGTGCCAGCGAGGGTCTAAAGGTGTCCCAGCATTTT. The chain joins TRBV28 to TRBJ1-5, with D unclear. The CDR3 has 12 amino acids. V lost 8 bases, J lost 11 bases, and 16 bases lay in between. Germline V gene lookup returns CDR1 MDHEN and CDR2 SYDVKM.

The rearrangement uses TRBV7-2 and TRBJ2-2; the D gene is possibly TRBD2 (6 bases). Germline assignment: CDR1 SGHTA and CDR2 FQGNSA. V lost 5 bases and J lost 8, with 15 bases in between. There are 14 residues in the CDR3. CDR3 DNA: TGTGCCAGCAGCCTGGGGACGGCGGGGGGGGAGCTGTTTTTT. Protein sequence: CASSLGTAGGELFF.

The chain carries TRBV9 and TRBJ2-3; 7 bases align to TRBD1. V trimming: 4 bases; J trimming: 4 bases; junction bases outside the gene matches: 9. The CDR3 loop spans 15 amino acids. The V gene's germline CDR1 is SGDLS and CDR2 YYNGEE. In DNA, the CDR3 is TGTGCCAGCAGCCCCCAGCGACAGGGAGCAGATACGCAGTATTTT. Its translation: CASSPQRQGADTQYF.

The rearrangement links TRBV5-1 to TRBJ2-7; the match to TRBD2 covers 10 bases. This CDR3 has 18 residues. Germline CDR1 SGHRS, CDR2 YFSETQ. V was pared by 1 base and J by 0 bases, with 10 bases of the junction left unmatched. The CDR3 coding sequence is TGCGCCAGCAGCTTGTTGGTAGCGGGGGGCCCCAGCTCCTACGAGCAGTACTTC. Translated, it gives CASSLLVAGGPSSYEQYF.

This chain joins TRBV7-6 and TRBJ2-2, with D perhaps matching TRBD2 (7 bases). CDR3 size: 19 residues. The V gene's germline CDR1 is SGHVS and CDR2 FNYEAQ. Trimming removed 5 bases at V and 4 bases at J, with 26 bases between. CDR3 sequence reads: CASSPYMGGAAKTTGELFF. In DNA, the CDR3 is TGTGCCAGCAGCCCCTACATGGGGGGGGCGGCTAAGACCACCGGGGAGCTGTTTTTT.

The V call is TRBV19, the J call TRBJ2-1; a weak D match, TRBD1 (6 bases). The CDR3 runs 11 residues. Trimming stripped 4 bases from V and 10 bases from J, with 8 bases between. Looked up from germline, CDR1 is LNHDA and CDR2 is SQIVND (reference sequence). The CDR3 sequence: CASSTTGEQFF. The DNA of the CDR3 is TGTGCCAGTAGTACGACAGGAGAGCAGTTCTTC. Looking up the rest from reference TRBV19 and TRBJ2-1 gives the full variable domain: DGGITQSPKYLFRKEGQNVTLSCEQNLNHDAMYWYRQDPGQGLRLIYYSQIVNDFQKGDIAEGYSVSREKKESFPLTVTSAQKNPTAFYLCASSTTGEQFFGPGTRLTVL.

The rearrangement links TRBV29-1 to TRBJ1-2; TRBD1 matches at 8 bases. Germline loops: CDR1 SQVTM, CDR2 ANQGSEA. This CDR3 region has 13 residues. J lost 2 bases, V lost 3 bases, and 2 bases had no gene match. CDR3 sequence: CSVERTGNYGYTF. CDR3 nucleotides: TGCAGCGTTGAGAGGACAGGGAACTATGGCTACACCTTC.

The genes are TRBV5-1 and TRBJ2-6; 8 positions agree with TRBD1. V trimming: 2 bases; J trimming: 2 bases; junction bases outside the gene matches: 0. The CDR3 consists of 15 residues. From germline, CDR1 is SGHRS and CDR2 YFSETQ. CDR3: CASSFRGPGANVLTF. The CDR3 coding sequence is TGCGCCAGCAGCTTCAGGGGGCCTGGGGCCAACGTCCTGACTTTC.

The chain joins TRBV6-1 to TRBJ2-5, with a possible D match to TRBD2 (7 bases). This CDR3 region has 17 residues. Trimming removed 2 bases from V and 5 bases from J, with 21 bases in between. The germline CDR1 and CDR2 sequences are MNHNS and SASEGT. CDR3 residues: CASSETPLGRGLETQYF. The CDR3 coding sequence is TGTGCCAGCAGTGAAACCCCTCTGGGGCGGGGGCTTGAGACCCAGTACTTC.

The J gene is TRBJ2-4, the V gene TRBV29-1; tentatively, D is TRBD1 (5 bases). The germline CDR1 and CDR2 sequences are SQVTM and ANQGSEA. There are 14 residues in the CDR3. V was clipped by 5 bases and J by 2 bases, with 13 bases between them. CDR3 sequence reads: CSVRGGVTKNIQYF. DNA for the CDR3: TGCAGCGTTAGGGGTGGCGTTACCAAAAACATTCAGTACTTC.

The CDR3 DNA reads as TGTGCCAGCAGCCCCGACAAATACACTGAAGCTTTCTTT. This gives the protein CASSPDKYTEAFF. This chain uses TRBV6-6 with TRBJ1-1, with no clear D. The CDR3 extends over 13 amino acids. Trimming pared 6 bases from V and 3 bases from J, leaving 11 bases between. Germline V gene data show CDR1 as MNHNY and CDR2 as SVGAGI (reference sequence).

The chain uses TRBV7-9 and TRBJ2-7, with a possible D match to TRBD2 (6 bases). With 3 bases removed from V and 1 base from J, the gap between germline ends came to 13 bases. Germline CDR1 SEHNR, CDR2 FQNEAQ (reference sequence). This CDR3 is built from 15 residues. In DNA form, the CDR3 reads TGTGCCAGCAGCTTGCCCCCAGGGAGGTCCTACGAGCAGTACTTC. Amino acid sequence: CASSLPPGRSYEQYF.

This chain joins TRBV5-5 and TRBJ1-5; D is perhaps TRBD1 (5 bases). This CDR3 contains 14 residues. Trimming pared 4 bases from V and 5 bases from J, leaving 13 bases between. Germline CDR1 is SGHKS and CDR2 is YYEKEE (reference sequence). CDR3 protein: CASSPDGGYQPQHF. The CDR3 DNA reads as TGTGCCAGCAGCCCCGACGGGGGGTATCAGCCCCAGCATTTT.

This chain connects TRBV19 to TRBJ1-5, with D possibly TRBD1 on 5 matching bases. V dropped 5 bases and J dropped 3 bases, with 20 bases sitting between them. Germline assignment: CDR1 LNHDA and CDR2 SQIVND (reference sequence). The CDR3 covers 17 residues. In nucleotides, the CDR3 is TGTGCCAGTAGTCGAGGTTTGGAGGGGTCAGTCAATCAGCCCCAGCATTTT. Protein: CASSRGLEGSVNQPQHF.

This chain joins TRBV11-3 and TRBJ2-5; the D gene is possibly TRBD1 (6 bases). Germline lookup yields CDR1 SGHNT and CDR2 YENEEA. Trimming pared 4 bases from V and 5 bases from J, leaving 11 bases between. CDR3 length: 13 residues. CDR3 sequence (DNA): TGTGCCAGCAGCTACTCAGGGGCGGAGACCCAGTACTTC. This translates into CASSYSGAETQYF. Complete variable domain (other parts from reference TRBV11-3 and TRBJ2-5): EAGVVQSPRYKIIEKKQPVAFWCNPISGHNTLYWYLQNLGQGPELLIRYENEEAVDDSQLPKDRFSAERLKGVDSTLKIQPAELGDSAVYLCASSYSGAETQYFGPGTRLLVL.

The chain joins TRBV6-5 to TRBJ2-7; possible D gene TRBD1, 6 bases. V lost 4 bases and J 3 bases, leaving 13 bases between the germline ends. The V gene's germline CDR1 is MNHEY and CDR2 SVGAGI. This CDR3 is 14 amino acids long. CDR3: CASSFRDTYYEQYF. The CDR3 DNA sequence: TGTGCCAGCAGTTTCCGGGACACATACTACGAGCAGTACTTC.

V is TRBV25-1 and J is TRBJ2-5; 8 nucleotides align to TRBD1. Trimming at V came to 1 base and at J to 5 bases, leaving 3 bases not matched to a gene. This CDR3 has 14 amino acids. CDR1 and CDR2 (germline): MGHDK, SYGVNS. CDR3 residues: CASSEWAGGETQYF. CDR3 DNA: TGTGCCAGCAGTGAATGGGCAGGGGGCGAGACCCAGTACTTC. Full variable domain (outside the CDR3, taken from reference TRBV25-1 and TRBJ2-5): EADIYQTPRYLVIGTGKKITLECSQTMGHDKMYWYQQDPGMELHLIHYSYGVNSTEKGDLSSESTVSRIRTEHFPLTLESARPSHTSQYLCASSEWAGGETQYFGPGTRLLVL.

Concerning this clone: The conserved phenylalanine or tryptophan is not found at the CDR3 terminus, so this likely reflects a read error. The J gene is TRBJ2-7, the V gene TRBV28, with a tentative D call TRBD1 (6 bases). Per germline, CDR1 MDHEN and CDR2 SYDVKM. V was pared by 6 bases and J by 2 bases, with 17 bases between. There are 15 residues in the CDR3. The CDR3 here is CASRGPKGGAYEQYL. In nucleotides, the CDR3 is TGTGCCAGCAGGGGACCTAAAGGGGGAGCCTACGAGCAGTACCTC.

V gene TRBV6-5 combines with J gene TRBJ1-1; D ambiguous. Germline V CDR1 and CDR2: MNHEY, SVGAGI. The CDR3 length is 14 residues. The ends were cut back, 6 bases at V and 4 bases at J, with 15 bases in the middle. The CDR3 spells CASSILRGGTEAFF. The CDR3, as DNA: TGTGCCAGCAGCATTCTACGCGGCGGCACTGAAGCTTTCTTT.